The 4 T cell receptor beta chains presented below share a single source sample, sequenced in a study of blood T cells in healthy people across ages. Together with a sample-barcoded 5' primer, a J-beta primer mix was included in a second PCR lasting about 7 to 12 cycles. MiXCR was run by TCRdb on the 5' RACE reads, yielding one entry per CDR3 protein. The sample has about 640,000 distinct CDR3 sequences, approximately 59% seen once; the top ten hold over 35%. The sequenced sample was blood. These receptors came from a man in his sixties in good health.

This clonotype was recorded a few times. The chain is built from TRBV4-1 and TRBJ2-2; no clear D. CDR3 size: 15 residues. The germline gives CDR1 MGHRA, CDR2 YSYEKL. V lost 1 base and J 5 bases, leaving 11 bases between the germline ends. The CDR3 reads CASSQAVLLTGELFF. CDR3 sequence (DNA): TGCGCCAGCAGCCAAGCTGTCTTGCTTACCGGGGAGCTGTTTTTT.

V and J are TRBV29-1 and TRBJ2-3; D is perhaps TRBD2 (5 bases). Germline CDR1 and CDR2: SQVTM and ANQGSEA. The CDR3 consists of 14 residues. V lost 3 bases to trimming and J lost 9 bases, with 19 bases between them. CDR3 DNA: TGCAGCGTTGAGAAGGGAGACCAACCAGGCACGCAGTATTTT. Translating gives CSVEKGDQPGTQYF.

This clonotype was recorded many times. This sequence may be a read error, since a much larger clone differs from it by one base. The gene calls are TRBV3-1 and TRBJ2-5, with D maybe TRBD2 (6 bases). This CDR3 is 14 amino acids long. Per the germline V gene, CDR1 is LGHDT and CDR2 is YNNKEL (reference sequence). The V end lost 8 bases, the J end lost 11 bases, and 24 bases lay between the germline ends. DNA of the CDR3: TGTGCCAGCCGTTTTGCGGGAACGAACAATGAGCAGTACTTC. Translated, it gives CASRFAGTNNEQYF.

This clonotype was recorded a few times. V is TRBV28 and J is TRBJ2-1; 7 bases are shared with TRBD1. The junction had 3 bases not matched to a gene; V was cut back by 3 bases and J by 4 bases. The CDR3 spans 14 residues. Germline CDR1 reads MDHEN; CDR2 reads SYDVKM. The CDR3 here is CASSLDRRYNEQFF. In nucleotides, the CDR3 is TGTGCCAGCAGTTTGGACAGGAGATACAATGAGCAGTTCTTC.